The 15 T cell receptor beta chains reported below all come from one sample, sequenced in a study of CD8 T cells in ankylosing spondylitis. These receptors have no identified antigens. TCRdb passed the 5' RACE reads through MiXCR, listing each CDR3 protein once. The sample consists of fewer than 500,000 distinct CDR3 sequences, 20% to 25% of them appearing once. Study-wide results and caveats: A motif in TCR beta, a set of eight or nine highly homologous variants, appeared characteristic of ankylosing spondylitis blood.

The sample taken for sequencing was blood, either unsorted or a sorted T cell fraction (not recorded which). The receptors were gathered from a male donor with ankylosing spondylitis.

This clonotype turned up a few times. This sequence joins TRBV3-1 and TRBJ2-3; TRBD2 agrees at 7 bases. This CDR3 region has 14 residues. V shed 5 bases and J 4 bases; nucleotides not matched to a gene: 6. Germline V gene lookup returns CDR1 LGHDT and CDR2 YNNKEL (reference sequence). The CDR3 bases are TGTGCCAGCAGCTCCACTAGCGCCTCAGATACGCAGTATTTT. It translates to CASSSTSASDTQYF.

In DNA, the CDR3 is TGTGCCAGCAGTTTCGAGTATGGCTACACCTTC. Translated: CASSFEYGYTF. V usage is TRBV12-3 or TRBV12-4 and J usage is TRBJ1-2; no clear D gene. The CDR3 runs to 11 residues. V lost 3 bases and J 5 bases, leaving 4 bases between the germline ends.

The CDR3: CASQGRQTNTGELFF. The CDR3 coding sequence is TGTGCCAGCCAGGGACGGCAGACGAACACCGGGGAGCTGTTTTTT. This chain uses TRBV2 with TRBJ2-2; perhaps D is TRBD1 or TRBD2 (5 bases each). The V gene lost 8 bases and the J gene lost 0 bases, with 13 bases spanning the gap. The germline V gene has CDR1 SNHLY and CDR2 FYNNEI. The CDR3 is made up of 15 amino acids.

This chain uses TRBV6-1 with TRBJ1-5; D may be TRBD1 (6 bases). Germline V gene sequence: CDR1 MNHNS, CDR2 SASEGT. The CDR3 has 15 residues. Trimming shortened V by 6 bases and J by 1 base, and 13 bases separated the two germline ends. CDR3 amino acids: CASSSRTESNQPQHF. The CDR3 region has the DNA TGTGCCAGCAGCTCCCGGACAGAAAGCAATCAGCCCCAGCATTTT.

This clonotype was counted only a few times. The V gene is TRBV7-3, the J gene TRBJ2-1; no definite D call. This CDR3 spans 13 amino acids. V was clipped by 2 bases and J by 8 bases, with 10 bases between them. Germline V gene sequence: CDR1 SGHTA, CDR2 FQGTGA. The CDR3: CASSLDLKYEQFF. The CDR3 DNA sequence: TGTGCCAGCAGCTTAGACCTAAAATATGAGCAGTTCTTC.

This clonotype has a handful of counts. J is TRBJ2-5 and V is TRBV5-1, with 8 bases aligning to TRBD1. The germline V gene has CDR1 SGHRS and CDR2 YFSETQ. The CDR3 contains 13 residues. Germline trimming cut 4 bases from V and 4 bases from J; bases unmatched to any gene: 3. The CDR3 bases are TGCGCCAGCAGCATGGACAGGGCAGAGACCCAGTACTTC. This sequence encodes CASSMDRAETQYF. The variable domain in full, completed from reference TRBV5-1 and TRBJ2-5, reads KAGVTQTPRYLIKTRGQQVTLSCSPISGHRSVSWYQQTPGQGLQFLFEYFSETQRNKGNFPGRFSGRQFSNSRSEMNVSTLELGDSALYLCASSMDRAETQYFGPGTRLLVL.

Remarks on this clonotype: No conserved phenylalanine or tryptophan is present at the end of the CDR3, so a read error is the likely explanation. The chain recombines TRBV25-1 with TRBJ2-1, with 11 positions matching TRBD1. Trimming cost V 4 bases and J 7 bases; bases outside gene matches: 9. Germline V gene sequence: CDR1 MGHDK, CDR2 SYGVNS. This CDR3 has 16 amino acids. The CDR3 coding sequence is TGTGCCAGCAGTGCGGACGGGACAGGGGGTGGTAATGAGCAGTTCTAC. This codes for CASSADGTGGGNEQFY.

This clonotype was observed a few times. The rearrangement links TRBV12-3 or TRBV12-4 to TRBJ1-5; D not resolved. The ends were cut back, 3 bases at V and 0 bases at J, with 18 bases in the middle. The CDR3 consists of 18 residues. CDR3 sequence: CASSLGSGGRFSNQPQHF. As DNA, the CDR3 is TGTGCCAGCAGTTTGGGCTCTGGCGGGCGGTTTAGCAATCAGCCCCAGCATTTT.

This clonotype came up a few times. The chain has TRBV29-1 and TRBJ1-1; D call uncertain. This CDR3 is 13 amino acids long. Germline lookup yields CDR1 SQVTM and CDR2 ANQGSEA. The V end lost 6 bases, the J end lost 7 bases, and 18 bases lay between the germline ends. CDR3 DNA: TGCAGCGTCCAAATGAGGGCCCGCGTTGAAGCTTTCTTT. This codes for CSVQMRARVEAFF.

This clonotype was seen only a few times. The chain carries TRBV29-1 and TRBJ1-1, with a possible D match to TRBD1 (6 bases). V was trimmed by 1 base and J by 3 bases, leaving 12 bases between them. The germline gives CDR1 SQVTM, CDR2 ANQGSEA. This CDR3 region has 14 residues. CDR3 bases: TGCAGCGTTGAAGTGAGGGGGTCGTACACTGAAGCTTTCTTT. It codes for CSVEVRGSYTEAFF.

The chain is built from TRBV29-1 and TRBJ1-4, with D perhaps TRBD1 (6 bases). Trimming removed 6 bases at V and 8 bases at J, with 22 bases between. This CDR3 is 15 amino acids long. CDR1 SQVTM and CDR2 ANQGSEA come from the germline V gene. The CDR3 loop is CSVIRGGRGWEKLFF. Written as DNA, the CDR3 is TGCAGCGTCATACGCGGGGGGCGAGGTTGGGAAAAACTGTTTTTT.

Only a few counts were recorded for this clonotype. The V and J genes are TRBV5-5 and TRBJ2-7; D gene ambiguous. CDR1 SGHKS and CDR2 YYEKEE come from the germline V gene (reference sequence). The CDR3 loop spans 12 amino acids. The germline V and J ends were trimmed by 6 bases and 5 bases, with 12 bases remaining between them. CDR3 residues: CASTPGRDEQYF. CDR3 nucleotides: TGTGCCAGCACCCCTGGTAGGGACGAGCAGTACTTC.

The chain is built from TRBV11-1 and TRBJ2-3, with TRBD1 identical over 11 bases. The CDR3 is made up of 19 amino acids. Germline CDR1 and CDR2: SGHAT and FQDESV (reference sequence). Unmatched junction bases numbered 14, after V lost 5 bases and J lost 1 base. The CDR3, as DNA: TGTGCCAGCAGCCCAGGACAGGGGGCGGCTAGCGGGGGCACAGATACGCAGTATTTT. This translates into CASSPGQGAASGGTDTQYF.

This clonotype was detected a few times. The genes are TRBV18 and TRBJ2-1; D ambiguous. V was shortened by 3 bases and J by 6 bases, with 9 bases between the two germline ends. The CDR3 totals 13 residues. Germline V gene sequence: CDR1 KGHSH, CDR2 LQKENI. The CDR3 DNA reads TGTGCCAGCTCACCTTTCGGAAGCAATGAGCAGTTCTTC. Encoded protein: CASSPFGSNEQFF. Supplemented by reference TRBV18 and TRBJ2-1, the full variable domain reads NAGVMQNPRHLVRRRGQEARLRCSPMKGHSHVYWYRQLPEEGLKFMVYLQKENIIDESGMPKERFSAEFPKEGPSILRIQQVVRGDSAAYFCASSPFGSNEQFFGPGTRLTVL.

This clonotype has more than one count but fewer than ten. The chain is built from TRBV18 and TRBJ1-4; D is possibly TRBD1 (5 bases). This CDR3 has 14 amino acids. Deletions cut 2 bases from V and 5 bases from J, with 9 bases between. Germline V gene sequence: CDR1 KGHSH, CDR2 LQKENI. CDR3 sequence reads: CASSPGTGNEKLFF. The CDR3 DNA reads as TGTGCCAGCTCACCAGGGACGGGAAATGAAAAACTGTTTTTT.